This T cell receptor beta chain was observed in a study of T cell responses to AZD1222 COVID-19 vaccine. Study findings and constraints: Females outnumbered males among donors, who were mostly white British; clonal diversity was possibly underestimated. Just six AZD1222 recipients were seropositive at baseline. Spike was spanned by vaccine-associated CD4 TCRs, with dominance at 160-218 and 743-854.

Here immunoSEQ multiplex PCR was the method, and the copy in TCRdb shows in-frame clones only, minus some. Of under 150,000 clones in the sample, 75% to 90% were seen once. The CDR3 sequence is 14 residues long. Trimming left V 2 bases short and J 4 bases short, with 9 bases between. Looked up from germline, CDR1 is MNHEY and CDR2 is SMNVEV (reference sequence). In the case of this clone: Its antigen is not known.

This chain connects TRBV27 to TRBJ1-5; TRBD1 might be the D (6 bases). The clonotype comes from an adult in good health. Here the sequenced sample was peripheral blood, taken on day 0 of MenACWY control vaccination. CDR3 coding DNA: TGTGCCAGCAGTTTAAGGGGGAAGAATCAGCCCCAGCATTTT. This encodes CASSLRGKNQPQHF.